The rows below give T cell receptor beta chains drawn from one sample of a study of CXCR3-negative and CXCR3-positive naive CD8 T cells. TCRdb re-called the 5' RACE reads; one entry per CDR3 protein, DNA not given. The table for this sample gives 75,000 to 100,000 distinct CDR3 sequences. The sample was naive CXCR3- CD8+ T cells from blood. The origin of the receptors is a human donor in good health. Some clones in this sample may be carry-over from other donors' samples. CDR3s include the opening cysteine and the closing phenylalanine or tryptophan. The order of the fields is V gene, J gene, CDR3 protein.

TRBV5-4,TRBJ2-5,CASAGGLQETQYF
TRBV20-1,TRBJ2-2,CSAASGSNTGELFF
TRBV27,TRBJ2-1,CASSQSGRPYNEQFF
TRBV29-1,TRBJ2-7,CSARTELDEQYF
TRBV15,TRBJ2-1,CATSRGLPGLAGVDEQFF
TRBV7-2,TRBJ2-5,CASSWTDQETQYF
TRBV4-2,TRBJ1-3,CASSQGGHLTSSGNTIYF
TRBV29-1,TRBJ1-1,CSVLLDGTSNTEAFF
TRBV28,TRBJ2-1,CASSQGLEGPEQFF
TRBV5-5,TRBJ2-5,CASSGGVAEWGETQYF
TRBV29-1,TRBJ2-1,CSVERHNEQFF
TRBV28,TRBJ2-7,CASSLAKTYEQYF
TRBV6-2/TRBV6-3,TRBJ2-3,CASSELQGGSDTQYF
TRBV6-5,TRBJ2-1,CATSQGSYNEQFF
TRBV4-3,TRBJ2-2,CASSQGTAANTGELFF
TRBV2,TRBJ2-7,CASSTRGYLPYEQYF
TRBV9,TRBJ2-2,CASSVTRAGELFF
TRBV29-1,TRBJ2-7,CSVGSNVDGNEQYF
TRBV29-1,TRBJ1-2,CSVSPDRGYGYTF
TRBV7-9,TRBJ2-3,CASSSRTSEISENTQYF
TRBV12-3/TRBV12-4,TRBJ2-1,CASSPSGNGGNEQFF
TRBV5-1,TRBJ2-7,CASSSTTAYEQYF
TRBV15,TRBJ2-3,CATSSPGETFLFTDTQYF
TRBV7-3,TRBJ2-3,CASSLTSATGGNTDTQYF
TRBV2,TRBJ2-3,CASPPLRTSPSTDTQYF
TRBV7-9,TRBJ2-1,CASSLASSFEQFF
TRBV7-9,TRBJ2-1,CASSLEPEQFF
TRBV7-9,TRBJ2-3,CASSPTLDLEDTQYF
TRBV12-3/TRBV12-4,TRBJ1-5,CASSHALWSGQYSNQPQHF
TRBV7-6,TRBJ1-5,CASSLAIAQPQHF
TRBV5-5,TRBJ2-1,CASSPWTGYNEQFF
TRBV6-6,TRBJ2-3,CASSRTSGDTDTQYF
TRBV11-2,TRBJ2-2,CASSLIFTGELFF
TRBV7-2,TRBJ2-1,CASKVGQATYNEQFF
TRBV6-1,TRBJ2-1,CASSEAIAGSYNEQFF